The clone carrying this T cell receptor (beta chain) was found many times. Sequencing used immunoSEQ multiplex PCR; TCRdb keeps in-frame clones, though not all of them. Found here are 40,000 to 55,000 clones, no singletons; the ten largest cover roughly 2.4%. These data come from a study of T cells after posttransplantation cyclophosphamide. CDR1 and CDR2 from the germline V gene are MNHEY and SVGAGI. The CDR3 spans 15 residues. J was trimmed by 6 bases and V by 7 bases; bases with no gene match: 11. This rearrangement joins TRBV6-5 to TRBJ2-2; 7 nucleotides match TRBD2. The clonotype comes from a man between 40 and 49 years old in good health, CMV-negative, and a related stem cell transplant donor. Sequenced sample: PBMCs. CDR3 DNA sequence: TGTGCCAGCAACGGGGGGAGAGGGGAGGCCGGGGAGCTGTTTTTT. Amino acids: CASNGGRGEAGELFF.